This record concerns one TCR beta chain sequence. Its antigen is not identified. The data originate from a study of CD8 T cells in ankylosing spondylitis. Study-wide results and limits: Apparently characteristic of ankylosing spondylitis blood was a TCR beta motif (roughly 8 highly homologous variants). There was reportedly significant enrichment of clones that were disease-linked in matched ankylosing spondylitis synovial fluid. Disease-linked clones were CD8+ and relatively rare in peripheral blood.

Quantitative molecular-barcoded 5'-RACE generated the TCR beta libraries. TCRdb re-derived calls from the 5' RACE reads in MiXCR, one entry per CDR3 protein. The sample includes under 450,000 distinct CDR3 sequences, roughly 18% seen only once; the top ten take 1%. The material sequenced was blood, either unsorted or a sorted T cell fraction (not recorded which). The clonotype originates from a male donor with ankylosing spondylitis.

This CDR3 is CASSWRGGTNTGELFF. The CDR3 coding sequence is TGCGCCAGCAGTTGGCGGGGAGGAACTAACACCGGGGAGCTGTTTTTT. The V and J genes are TRBV4-1 and TRBJ2-2; a possible D gene is TRBD2 (6 bases). Germline V lookup: CDR1 MGHRA, CDR2 YSYEKL. V shed 6 bases and J shed 2 bases, with 16 bases lying between them. The CDR3 loop spans 16 amino acids.